These 32 T cell receptor beta chains were all obtained from the same sample, sequenced in a study of T-cell reconstitution after alpha-beta-depleted transplantation in children. For TCRbeta, the library was prepared with unique molecular identifiers. TCRdb redid the calling of the PCR reads with MiXCR, one entry per CDR3 protein. This table holds approximately 650,000 distinct CDR3 sequences, roughly 13% found once. Sequencing used PBMCs, obtained before TCRalphabeta/CD19-depleted stem cell transplant. The receptors were gathered from a girl aged 2 to 9 with congenital amegakaryocytic thrombocytopenia, due to receive a stem cell transplant.

This clonotype was recorded at least ten times. The chain uses TRBV28 and TRBJ1-4; no clear D. Germline V CDR1 and CDR2: MDHEN, SYDVKM. This CDR3 spans 14 amino acids. Trimming pared 4 bases from V and 5 bases from J, leaving 11 bases between. The CDR3 reads CASSSGVLNEKLFF. DNA for the CDR3: TGTGCCAGCAGTTCCGGGGTCTTAAATGAAAAACTGTTTTTT.

The rearrangement uses TRBV12-3 or TRBV12-4 and TRBJ2-3, with a possible D match to TRBD1 (6 bases). The V and J ends lost 3 bases and 4 bases respectively, with 11 bases between them. This CDR3 region has 14 residues. The CDR3 coding sequence is TGTGCCAGCAGTTTCAGGGGTGGGCCAGATACGCAGTATTTT. As protein: CASSFRGGPDTQYF.

Many counts were recorded for this clonotype. V usage is TRBV10-3 and J usage is TRBJ2-7, with a tentative D call TRBD2 (5 bases). V was shortened by 0 bases and J by 2 bases, with 11 bases between the two germline ends. In germline, CDR1 is ENHRY, CDR2 SYGVKD. The CDR3 length is 15 residues. CDR3 coding DNA: TGTGCCATCAGTGAGTCGGAGGTACAGACCTACGAGCAGTACTTC. Residues: CAISESEVQTYEQYF.

This clonotype has a handful of counts. V gene TRBV12-3 or TRBV12-4 combines with J gene TRBJ2-7; 8 nucleotides align to TRBD1. V shed 6 bases, J shed 4 bases, and the junction held 17 bases outside the gene matches. This CDR3 comprises 17 residues. CDR3 amino acids: CASSYINSDRVLYEQYF. The DNA for the CDR3 is TGTGCCAGCAGCTACATCAACTCGGACAGGGTCTTATACGAGCAGTACTTC.

V and J are TRBV5-1 and TRBJ2-1; D is tentatively TRBD1 or TRBD2 (6 bases each). Trimming took 4 bases from V and 7 from J, leaving 18 bases between them. CDR1 and CDR2 from the germline V gene are SGHRS and YFSETQ. The CDR3 loop spans 15 amino acids. Written as DNA, the CDR3 is TGCGCCAGCAGCCGGTCATCCGGGGGCTGGAATGAGCAGTTCTTC. Its protein product is CASSRSSGGWNEQFF.

This clonotype has a count of ten or more. The rearrangement joins TRBV20-1 to TRBJ2-4, with 11 bases aligning to TRBD2. The V gene's germline CDR1 is DFQATT and CDR2 SNEGSKA (reference sequence). Trimming removed 6 bases from V and 7 bases from J; junction bases left unmatched: 5. This CDR3 is 13 amino acids long. CDR3 DNA sequence: TGCAGTGCCTCCGGACTAGCGGGCAACATTCAGTACTTC. Translation gives CSASGLAGNIQYF.

This clonotype was picked up one time. A clone one base away is much larger, so this may be a read error. V gene TRBV20-1 combines with J gene TRBJ2-5, with D unclear. The CDR3 loop spans 12 amino acids. Germline V CDR1 and CDR2: DFQATT, SNEGSKA (reference sequence). The CDR3 here is CSALQKQETQHF. CDR3 nucleotide sequence: TGCAGTGCTTTACAGAAACAAGAGACCCAGCACTTC.

This clonotype has just a few counts. This chain joins TRBV2 and TRBJ2-7; perhaps TRBD1 as D (5 bases). CDR1 and CDR2 (germline): SNHLY, FYNNEI. The V gene lost 6 bases and the J gene lost 6 bases, with 15 bases spanning the gap. This CDR3 is 13 amino acids long. Written as DNA, the CDR3 is TGTGCCAGCAGCGATACAGGCTGGGGCGAGCAGTACTTC. It translates to CASSDTGWGEQYF. The entire variable domain, with the rest obtained from reference TRBV2 and TRBJ2-7, is as follows: EPEVTQTPSHQVTQMGQEVILRCVPISNHLYFYWYRQILGQKVEFLVSFYNNEISEKSEIFDDQFSVERPDGSNFTLKIRSTKLEDSAMYFCASSDTGWGEQYFGPGTRLTVT.

This clonotype was seen at least ten times. V is TRBV29-1 and J is TRBJ2-5; 10 bases match TRBD1. V trimming: 7 bases; J trimming: 10 bases; junction bases outside the gene matches: 18. Germline CDR1 and CDR2: SQVTM and ANQGSEA. This CDR3 spans 15 amino acids. The CDR3 DNA is TGCAGCGCTCTGGGAAAGGGACAGGGGAGAGGCATCCAGTACTTC. The encoded protein is CSALGKGQGRGIQYF.

The table lists this clonotype with a few counts. The J gene is TRBJ1-2, the V gene TRBV5-1; the D is unclear. The CDR3 is made up of 13 amino acids. The V gene's germline CDR1 is SGHRS and CDR2 YFSETQ. V lost 4 bases to trimming and J lost 8 bases, with 15 bases between them. The CDR3 reads CASSRAAGEGYTF. The CDR3 DNA reads as TGCGCCAGCAGCCGTGCTGCGGGCGAGGGCTACACCTTC.

This clonotype was seen more than once but under ten times. The V call is TRBV27, the J call TRBJ2-1, with 9 bases fitting TRBD1. Trimming at V came to 8 bases and at J to 3 bases, leaving 8 bases not matched to a gene. The CDR3 sequence is 15 residues long. The germline gives CDR1 MNHEY, CDR2 SMNVEV (reference sequence). CDR3 amino acids: CASRGTGYSYNEQFF. DNA for the CDR3: TGTGCCAGCCGAGGGACAGGGTACAGCTACAATGAGCAGTTCTTC.

This clonotype was seen more than once but under ten times. The chain combines TRBV20-1 with TRBJ2-5; TRBD1 matches 10 bases. The germline CDR1 and CDR2 sequences are DFQATT and SNEGSKA (reference sequence). The CDR3 is 14 residues long. J was trimmed by 5 bases and V by 5 bases; bases with no gene match: 8. In DNA form, the CDR3 reads TGCAGTGCTGAAGGACAGGGGGGAATGGAGACCCAGTACTTC. Translation: CSAEGQGGMETQYF.

This clonotype showed up many times. The CDR3 DNA is TGTGCCAGCAGCTTAGGTCGGCTAGCGGGAGCGGATACGCAGTATTTT. Its protein is CASSLGRLAGADTQYF. The rearrangement links TRBV7-8 to TRBJ2-3, with 10 nucleotides matching TRBD2. The J segment lost 6 bases and the V segment lost 1 base, leaving 7 bases of the junction unmatched. CDR1 is SGHVS, CDR2 FQNEAQ, per germline. This CDR3 region has 16 residues.

A few counts support this clonotype. V is TRBV10-3 and J is TRBJ2-2; D assignment may be TRBD1 or TRBD2 (5 bases each). The CDR3 contains 15 residues. The germline CDR1 and CDR2 sequences are ENHRY and SYGVKD. V lost 6 bases, J lost 1 base, and 12 bases lay in between. CDR3 protein: CAIRGEPMNTGELFF. CDR3 bases: TGTGCCATCAGGGGGGAGCCGATGAACACCGGGGAGCTGTTTTTT.

This clonotype was seen a handful of times. The chain carries TRBV3-1 and TRBJ2-1, with TRBD2 identical over 9 bases. The germline CDR1 and CDR2 sequences are LGHDT and YNNKEL (reference sequence). V lost 2 bases, J lost 3 bases, and 23 bases stayed unmatched. CDR3 length: 22 residues. The CDR3 loop is CASSQRGPPGLALSSLYNEQFF. The CDR3 nucleotides are TGTGCCAGCAGCCAAAGGGGACCACCGGGACTAGCATTGAGTTCACTCTACAATGAGCAGTTCTTC.

This clonotype was seen at least ten times. J is TRBJ1-1 and V is TRBV12-3 or TRBV12-4, with unresolved D. V shed 8 bases and J shed 5 bases, with 21 bases lying between them. The CDR3 contains 15 residues. CDR3 DNA sequence: TGTGCCAGCGCGCAAAATCTCGGAGATGGGACTGAAGCTTTCTTT. Its protein product is CASAQNLGDGTEAFF.

This clonotype was counted a few times. The chain is built from TRBV5-1 and TRBJ2-4; 7 positions match TRBD2. Trimming cost V 4 bases and J 0 bases; bases outside gene matches: 13. Germline values: CDR1 SGHRS, CDR2 YFSETQ. The CDR3 covers 18 residues. This CDR3 is CASSPNTTSLAAKNIQYF. The CDR3 DNA reads TGCGCCAGCAGCCCCAACACGACTAGCCTCGCAGCCAAAAACATTCAGTACTTC.

This clonotype was found a few times. The chain links TRBV10-3 to TRBJ2-1, with TRBD2 matching over 7 bases. V shed 8 bases, J shed 7 bases, and the junction held 8 bases outside the gene matches. The germline V gene encodes CDR1 ENHRY and CDR2 SYGVKD. This CDR3 is built from 13 residues. Here the CDR3 reads CAISREGTNEQFF. The CDR3 nucleotides read TGTGCCATCTCGAGGGAGGGCACAAATGAGCAGTTCTTC.

This clonotype was detected only a few times. The chain is built from TRBV2 and TRBJ2-7; D call uncertain. This CDR3 is 18 amino acids long. In germline, CDR1 is SNHLY, CDR2 FYNNEI. Trimming left V 7 bases short and J 3 bases short, with 28 bases between. CDR3 region: CASTTSATYSKPLYEQYF. Here the CDR3 DNA reads TGTGCCAGCACCACTTCGGCTACTTACTCAAAACCCCTCTACGAGCAGTACTTC.

This clonotype was observed a handful of times. The chain is built from TRBV15 and TRBJ2-1; tentatively, D is TRBD2 (6 bases). CDR1 LNHNV and CDR2 YYDKDF come from the germline V gene (reference sequence). The CDR3 loop spans 14 amino acids. The V end was cut by 0 bases, the J end by 9 bases, with 12 bases between. This chain's CDR3 is CATSRESWGGEQFF. CDR3 nucleotide sequence: TGTGCCACCAGCAGAGAGAGTTGGGGAGGTGAGCAGTTCTTC.

This rearrangement joins TRBV29-1 to TRBJ2-3; TRBD2 might be the D (6 bases). Trimming pared 7 bases from V and 5 bases from J, leaving 10 bases between. In germline, CDR1 is SQVTM, CDR2 ANQGSEA. CDR3 length equals 11 residues. Here the CDR3 DNA reads TGCAGCGCCGAGGGAGGAGATACGCAGTATTTT. Protein: CSAEGGDTQYF.

This clonotype was observed at least ten times. The chain is built from TRBV2 and TRBJ2-1; D is undetermined. The V and J ends lost 8 bases and 5 bases respectively, with 16 bases between them. The CDR3 has 14 amino acids. Germline V CDR1 and CDR2: SNHLY, FYNNEI. CDR3 sequence: CASSPDPVDNEQFF. The CDR3 bases are TGTGCCAGCTCCCCGGACCCAGTCGACAATGAGCAGTTCTTC.

This clonotype was recorded many times. The rearrangement links TRBV7-9 to TRBJ2-2; TRBD2 matches 10 bases. Germline V gene sequence: CDR1 SEHNR, CDR2 FQNEAQ (reference sequence). The CDR3 consists of 17 residues. After removal of 5 bases from V and 2 bases from J, the junction contained 8 bases not matched to a gene. The CDR3 is CASSPLLAGDNTGELFF. In DNA, the CDR3 is TGTGCCAGCAGCCCCCTCCTAGCGGGAGACAACACCGGGGAGCTGTTTTTT. The complete variable domain, with remaining parts taken from reference TRBV7-9 and TRBJ2-2, reads DTGVSQNPRHKITKRGQNVTFRCDPISEHNRLYWYRQTLGQGPEFLTYFQNEAQLEKSRLLSDRFSAERPKGSFSTLEIQRTEQGDSAMYLCASSPLLAGDNTGELFFGEGSRLTVL.

V is TRBV9 and J is TRBJ2-1; D is unresolved. The CDR3 totals 12 residues. Trimming took off 2 bases at V and 15 bases at J, with 15 bases between the two ends. Germline V gene lookup returns CDR1 SGDLS and CDR2 YYNGEE. This CDR3 reads CASSVVGSGMFF. CDR3 in DNA: TGTGCCAGCAGCGTGGTGGGCTCCGGCATGTTCTTC. Variable domain in full (rest from reference TRBV9 and TRBJ2-1): DSGVTQTPKHLITATGQRVTLRCSPRSGDLSVYWYQQSLDQGLQFLIQYYNGEERAKGNILERFSAQQFPDLHSELNLSSLELGDSALYFCASSVVGSGMFFGPGTRLTVL.

This rearrangement joins TRBV12-3 or TRBV12-4 to TRBJ2-1, with 9 bases identical to TRBD2. Germline trimming cut 1 base from V and 6 bases from J; bases unmatched to any gene: 7. This CDR3 has 16 residues. In nucleotides, the CDR3 is TGTGCCAGCAGTTTAGTGGCGGGAGGGTGGGGCAATGAGCAGTTCTTC. Its protein product is CASSLVAGGWGNEQFF.

The CDR3 region has the DNA TGCAGCGTTCTCACCGGGGAGCTGTTTTTT. It specifies CSVLTGELFF. The rearrangement joins TRBV29-1 to TRBJ2-2, with D unclear. V lost 5 bases and J lost 4, with 2 bases in between. The CDR3 covers 10 residues. In germline, CDR1 is SQVTM, CDR2 ANQGSEA.

This clonotype was detected a few times. The J gene is TRBJ2-5, the V gene TRBV5-1, with D perhaps matching TRBD1 (5 bases). From germline, CDR1 is SGHRS and CDR2 YFSETQ. V was pared by 3 bases and J by 7 bases, with 19 bases between. CDR3 size: 15 residues. The CDR3 DNA reads as TGCGCCAGCAGCTCAGATCCAGGGCGTCGACGGACCCAGTACTTC. Translation gives CASSSDPGRRRTQYF. Full variable domain (missing parts from reference TRBV5-1 and TRBJ2-5): KAGVTQTPRYLIKTRGQQVTLSCSPISGHRSVSWYQQTPGQGLQFLFEYFSETQRNKGNFPGRFSGRQFSNSRSEMNVSTLELGDSALYLCASSSDPGRRRTQYFGPGTRLLVL.

The chain joins TRBV20-1 to TRBJ1-2, with D possibly being TRBD1 (6 bases). The V gene lost 5 bases and the J gene lost 7 bases, with 14 bases spanning the gap. This CDR3 is 12 amino acids long. Germline V gene data show CDR1 as DFQATT and CDR2 as SNEGSKA (reference sequence). This CDR3 is CSAPDRMGGYTF. The CDR3 coding sequence is TGCAGTGCTCCCGACAGGATGGGTGGCTACACCTTC.

The V gene is TRBV30, the J gene TRBJ2-3, with 7 bases fitting TRBD2. This CDR3 region has 12 residues. Germline V gene sequence: CDR1 GTSNPN, CDR2 SVGIG (reference sequence). J gave up 9 bases and V 0 bases, and 3 bases lay outside the gene matches. The CDR3 protein is CAWSVPGRTQYF. Here the CDR3 DNA reads TGTGCCTGGAGTGTACCCGGGAGGACGCAGTATTTT.

V is TRBV28 and J is TRBJ2-7; the D gene is possibly TRBD1 (6 bases). The V gene's germline CDR1 is MDHEN and CDR2 SYDVKM. This CDR3 comprises 12 residues. Between the trimmed V and J ends, which lost 6 bases and 7 bases, there was a span of 13 bases. The CDR3 protein is CASSFPGQEQYF. The CDR3 DNA follows: TGTGCCAGCAGCTTCCCCGGACAGGAGCAGTACTTC.

The table lists this clonotype with a few counts. The V gene is TRBV4-1, the J gene TRBJ1-2; D might be TRBD1 (5 bases). The CDR3 runs 15 residues. Germline V CDR1 and CDR2: MGHRA, YSYEKL. V shed 7 bases and J shed 4 bases, with 19 bases lying between them. The chain's CDR3 is CASKNGAAGTYGYTF. The CDR3 DNA sequence: TGCGCCAGCAAAAACGGGGCGGCTGGGACCTATGGCTACACCTTC.

Ten or more counts support this clonotype. The chain employs TRBV29-1 and TRBJ2-3; 7 nucleotides agree with TRBD2. The CDR3 spans 14 residues. Trimming at V came to 0 bases and at J to 3 bases, leaving 3 bases not matched to a gene. CDR1 and CDR2 (germline): SQVTM, ANQGSEA. The CDR3, as DNA: TGCAGCGTTGAAGAGGTAGCGGGTACAGATACGCAGTATTTT. Its translation is CSVEEVAGTDTQYF.